Listed below are T cell receptor beta chains from one sample, sequenced in a study of blood T cell repertoires in COVID-19. TCRdb's copy holds only in-frame clones and misses some; the assay was immunoSEQ multiplex PCR. The table shows about 74,000 clones, with 90% occurring only once. Sequencing was carried out using peripheral blood. The receptors were gathered from a woman aged 45 to 65 in a cohort sampled during active COVID-19. CDR3s include the opening cysteine and the closing phenylalanine or tryptophan. D genes are given only for firm matches. Some rows have no size entry. The others give once, few or many, or a class for an expanded clone.

D gene	V gene	clone size	J gene	CDR3 protein	CDR3 DNA
TRBD1	TRBV2	-	TRBJ1-6	CASPSTGDYNSPLHF	TGTGCCAGCCCCTCGACAGGGGACTATAATTCACCCCTCCACTTT
-	TRBV6-6	-	TRBJ2-7	CASSYDSPYEQYF	TGTGCCAGCAGTTACGACAGCCCTTACGAGCAGTACTTC
-	TRBV15	-	TRBJ1-2	CATSTRGAGYGYTF	TGTGCCACCAGCACCCGCGGGGCGGGCTATGGCTACACCTTC
TRBD2	TRBV19	-	TRBJ2-1	CASGLAGLSYNEQFF	TGTGCCAGCGGTTTAGCGGGCCTCTCCTACAATGAGCAGTTCTTC
TRBD1	TRBV28	-	TRBJ2-7	CASSRPGTAYEQYF	TGTGCCAGCAGCCGTCCCGGGACAGCCTACGAGCAGTACTTC
-	TRBV5-1	-	TRBJ2-1	CASSLGSRSAYNEQFF	TGCGCCAGCAGCTTGGGGTCTAGGAGCGCCTACAATGAGCAGTTCTTC
-	TRBV28	-	TRBJ2-1	CASGDFRQFF	TGTGCCAGCGGGGACTTCCGGCAGTTCTTC
-	TRBV28	-	TRBJ2-7	CASSESHEQYF	TGTGCCAGCAGTGAGTCGCACGAGCAGTACTTC
TRBD2	TRBV13	-	TRBJ2-3	CASSFAPKLAVTDTQYF	TGTGCCAGCAGCTTTGCCCCCAAACTAGCGGTCACAGATACGCAGTATTTT
TRBD1	TRBV18	-	TRBJ2-1	CASSPPPTGVTYNEQFF	TGTGCCAGCTCACCACCCCCGACAGGGGTCACCTACAATGAGCAGTTCTTC
-	TRBV24-1	-	TRBJ2-7	CATGETASYEQYF	TGTGCCACCGGAGAGACAGCTTCCTACGAGCAGTACTTC
TRBD2	TRBV7-8	-	TRBJ2-1	CASGGRKTNEQFF	TGTGCCAGCGGCGGGAGGAAGACAAATGAGCAGTTCTTC
-	TRBV6-5	-	TRBJ1-5	CASRKGGGDQPQHF	TGTGCCAGCAGGAAAGGGGGTGGTGATCAGCCCCAGCATTTT
TRBD2	TRBV28	-	TRBJ2-2	CASSQLAGGPGTGELFF	TGTGCCAGCAGTCAGCTAGCGGGAGGGCCGGGCACCGGGGAGCTGTTTTTT
TRBD2	TRBV27	-	TRBJ2-1	CASSLSSGRVEQFF	TGTGCCAGCAGTTTATCTAGCGGGAGGGTCGAGCAGTTCTTC
-	TRBV29-1	once	TRBJ1-2	CSVGKPGDYGYTF	TGCAGCGTTGGTAAGCCCGGGGACTATGGCTACACCTTC